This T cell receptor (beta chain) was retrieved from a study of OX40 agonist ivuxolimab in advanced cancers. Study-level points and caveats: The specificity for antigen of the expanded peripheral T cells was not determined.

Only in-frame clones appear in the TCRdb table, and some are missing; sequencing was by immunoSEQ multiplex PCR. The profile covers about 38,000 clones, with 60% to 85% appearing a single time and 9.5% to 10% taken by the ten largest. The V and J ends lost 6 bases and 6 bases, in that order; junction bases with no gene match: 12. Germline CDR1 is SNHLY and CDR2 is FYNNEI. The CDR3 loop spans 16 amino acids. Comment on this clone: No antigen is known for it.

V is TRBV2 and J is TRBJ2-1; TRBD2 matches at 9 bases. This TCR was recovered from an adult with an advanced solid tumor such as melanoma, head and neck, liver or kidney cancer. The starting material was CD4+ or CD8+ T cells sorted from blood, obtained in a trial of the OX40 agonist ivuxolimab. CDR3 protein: CASSRTGTSSGNEQFF. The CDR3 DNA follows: TGTGCCAGCAGCCGAACCGGGACTAGCTCGGGCAATGAGCAGTTCTTC.